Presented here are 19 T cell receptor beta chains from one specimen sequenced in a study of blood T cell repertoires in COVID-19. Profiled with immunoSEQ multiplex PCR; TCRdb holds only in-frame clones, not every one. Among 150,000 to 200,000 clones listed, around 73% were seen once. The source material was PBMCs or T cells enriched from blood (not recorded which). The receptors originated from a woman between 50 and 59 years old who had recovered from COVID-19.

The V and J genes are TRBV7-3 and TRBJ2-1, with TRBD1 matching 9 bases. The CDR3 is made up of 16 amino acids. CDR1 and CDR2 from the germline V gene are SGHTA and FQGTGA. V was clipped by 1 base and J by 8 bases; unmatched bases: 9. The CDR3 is CASSLMLGQGNDEQFF. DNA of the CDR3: TGTGCCAGCAGCTTAATGTTAGGACAGGGGAACGATGAGCAGTTCTTC.

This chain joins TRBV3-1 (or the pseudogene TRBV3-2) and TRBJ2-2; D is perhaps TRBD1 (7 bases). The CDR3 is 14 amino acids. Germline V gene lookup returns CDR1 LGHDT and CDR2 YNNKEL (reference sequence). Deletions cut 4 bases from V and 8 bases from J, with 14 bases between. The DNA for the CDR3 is TGTGCCAGCAGCCGGACAGGAGGGCGGGGGGAGCTGTTTTTT. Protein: CASSRTGGRGELFF.

CDR3 bases: TGTGCCAGCAGTTACTCGTATTCAGGGGCAAATGAAAAACTGTTTTTT. This codes for CASSYSYSGANEKLFF. The chain carries TRBV6-5 and TRBJ1-4, with a weak D call TRBD1 (6 bases). CDR3 length: 16 residues. The germline V gene encodes CDR1 MNHEY and CDR2 SVGAGI. The V and J ends lost 0 bases and 5 bases respectively, with 13 bases between them.

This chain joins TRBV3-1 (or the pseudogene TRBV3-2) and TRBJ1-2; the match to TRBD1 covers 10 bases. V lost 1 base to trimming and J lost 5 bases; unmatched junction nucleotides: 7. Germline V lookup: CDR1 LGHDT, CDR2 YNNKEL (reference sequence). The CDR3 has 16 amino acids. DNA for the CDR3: TGTGCCAGCAGCCAAGGCGGACAGGGGGGAACATATGGCTACACCTTC. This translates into CASSQGGQGGTYGYTF.

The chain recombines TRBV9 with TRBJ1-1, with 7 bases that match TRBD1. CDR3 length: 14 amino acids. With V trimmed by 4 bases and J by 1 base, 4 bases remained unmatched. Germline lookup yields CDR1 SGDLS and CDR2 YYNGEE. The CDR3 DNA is TGTGCCAGCAGCCCCCGACAGGGGAACACTGAAGCTTTCTTT. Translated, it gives CASSPRQGNTEAFF. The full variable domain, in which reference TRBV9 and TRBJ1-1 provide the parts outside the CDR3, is DSGVTQTPKHLITATGQRVTLRCSPRSGDLSVYWYQQSLDQGLQFLIQYYNGEERAKGNILERFSAQQFPDLHSELNLSSLELGDSALYFCASSPRQGNTEAFFGQGTRLTVV.

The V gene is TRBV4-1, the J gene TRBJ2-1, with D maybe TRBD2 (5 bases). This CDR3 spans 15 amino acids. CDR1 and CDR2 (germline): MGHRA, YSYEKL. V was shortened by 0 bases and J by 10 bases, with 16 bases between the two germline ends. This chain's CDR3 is CASSQERAAFMEQFF. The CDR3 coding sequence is TGCGCCAGCAGCCAAGAGAGAGCGGCCTTTATGGAGCAGTTCTTC.

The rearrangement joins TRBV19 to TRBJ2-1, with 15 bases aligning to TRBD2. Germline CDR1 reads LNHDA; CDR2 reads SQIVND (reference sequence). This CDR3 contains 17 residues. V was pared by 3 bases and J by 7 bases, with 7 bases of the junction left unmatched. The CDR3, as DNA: TGTGCCAGTAGTATTGGACTAGCGGGAGGGGTAGGGAATGAGCAGTTCTTC. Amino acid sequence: CASSIGLAGGVGNEQFF.

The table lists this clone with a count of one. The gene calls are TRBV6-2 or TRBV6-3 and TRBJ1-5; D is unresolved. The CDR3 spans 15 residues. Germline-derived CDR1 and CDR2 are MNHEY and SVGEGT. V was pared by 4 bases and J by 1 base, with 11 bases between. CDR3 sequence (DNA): TGTGCCAGCAGTTTCCTGGACTTCAGCAATCAGCCCCAGCATTTT. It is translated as CASSFLDFSNQPQHF.

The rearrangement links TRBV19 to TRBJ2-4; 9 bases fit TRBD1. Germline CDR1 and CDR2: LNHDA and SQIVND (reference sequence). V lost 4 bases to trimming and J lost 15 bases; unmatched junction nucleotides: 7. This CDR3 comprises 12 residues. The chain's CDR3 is CASSRDRVFPYF. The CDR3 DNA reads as TGTGCCAGTAGTAGGGACAGGGTTTTCCCGTACTTC. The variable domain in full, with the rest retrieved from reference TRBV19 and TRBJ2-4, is DGGITQSPKYLFRKEGQNVTLSCEQNLNHDAMYWYRQDPGQGLRLIYYSQIVNDFQKGDIAEGYSVSREKKESFPLTVTSAQKNPTAFYLCASSRDRVFPYFGAGTRLSVL.

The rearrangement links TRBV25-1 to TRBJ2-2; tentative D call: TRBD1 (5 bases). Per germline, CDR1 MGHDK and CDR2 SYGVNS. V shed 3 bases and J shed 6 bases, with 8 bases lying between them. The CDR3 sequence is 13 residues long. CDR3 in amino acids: CASSDRVSGELFF. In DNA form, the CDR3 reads TGTGCCAGCAGTGACAGGGTTTCCGGGGAGCTGTTTTTT.

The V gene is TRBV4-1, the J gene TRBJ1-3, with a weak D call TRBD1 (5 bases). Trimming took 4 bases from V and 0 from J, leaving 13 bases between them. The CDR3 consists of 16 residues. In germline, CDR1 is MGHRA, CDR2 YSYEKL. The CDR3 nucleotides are TGCGCCAGCAGCCCGCTCGTAGGGGCCTCTGGAAACACCATATATTTT. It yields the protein CASSPLVGASGNTIYF.

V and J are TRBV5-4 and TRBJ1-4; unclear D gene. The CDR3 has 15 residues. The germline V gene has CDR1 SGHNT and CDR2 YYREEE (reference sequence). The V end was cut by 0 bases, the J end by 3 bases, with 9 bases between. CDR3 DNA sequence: TGTGCCAGCAGCTTGGGTTGGGCTCCTAATGAAAAACTGTTTTTT. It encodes CASSLGWAPNEKLFF.

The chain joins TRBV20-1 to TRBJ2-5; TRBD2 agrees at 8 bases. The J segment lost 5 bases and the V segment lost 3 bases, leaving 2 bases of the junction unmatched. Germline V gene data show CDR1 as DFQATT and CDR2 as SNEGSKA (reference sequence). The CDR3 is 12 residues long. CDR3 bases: TGCAGTGCTAGTGCTAGCGGGGAGACCCAGTACTTC. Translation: CSASASGETQYF.

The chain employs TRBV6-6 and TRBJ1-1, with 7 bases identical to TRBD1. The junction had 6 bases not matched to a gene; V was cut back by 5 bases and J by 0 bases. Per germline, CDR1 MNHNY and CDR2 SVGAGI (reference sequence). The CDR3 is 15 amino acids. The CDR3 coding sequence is TGTGCCAGCAGTAAAGGGACAGCAATGAACACTGAAGCTTTCTTT. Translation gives CASSKGTAMNTEAFF.

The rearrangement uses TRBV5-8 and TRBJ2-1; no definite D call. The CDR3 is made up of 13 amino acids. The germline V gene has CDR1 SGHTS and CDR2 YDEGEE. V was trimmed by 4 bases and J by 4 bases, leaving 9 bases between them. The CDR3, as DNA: TGTGCCAGCAGCATGGCCCAGTACAATGAGCAGTTCTTC. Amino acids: CASSMAQYNEQFF.

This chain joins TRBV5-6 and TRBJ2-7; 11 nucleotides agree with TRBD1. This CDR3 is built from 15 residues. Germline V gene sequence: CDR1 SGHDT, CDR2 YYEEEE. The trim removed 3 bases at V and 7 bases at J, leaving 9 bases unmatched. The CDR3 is CASSWTGTGGREQYF. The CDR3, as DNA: TGTGCCAGCAGCTGGACCGGGACAGGGGGTCGAGAGCAGTACTTC.

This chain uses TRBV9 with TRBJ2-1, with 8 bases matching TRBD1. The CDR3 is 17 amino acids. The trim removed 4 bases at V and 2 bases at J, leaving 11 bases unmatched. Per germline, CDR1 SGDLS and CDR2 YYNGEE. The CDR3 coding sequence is TGTGCCAGCAGCCCCAGGGGGCCAGCGATTCCCTACAATGAGCAGTTCTTC. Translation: CASSPRGPAIPYNEQFF.

CDR3 DNA: TGTGCCAGCAGCCAAGACCAGGGGTACTATGGCTACACCTTC. This codes for CASSQDQGYYGYTF. The rearrangement links TRBV3-1 (or the pseudogene TRBV3-2) to TRBJ1-2; D perhaps matches TRBD1 (6 bases). With 0 bases removed from V and 3 bases from J, the gap between germline ends came to 8 bases. The CDR3 loop spans 14 amino acids. CDR1 is LGHDT, CDR2 YNNKEL, per germline (reference sequence).

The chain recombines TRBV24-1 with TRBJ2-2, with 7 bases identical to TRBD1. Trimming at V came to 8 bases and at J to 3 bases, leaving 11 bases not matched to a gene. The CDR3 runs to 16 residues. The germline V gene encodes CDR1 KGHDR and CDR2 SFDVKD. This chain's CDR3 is CATTRPRDRYTGELFF. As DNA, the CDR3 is TGTGCCACCACTCGTCCGAGGGACAGATACACCGGGGAGCTGTTTTTT.